The 28 T cell receptor beta chains below were found in one sample sequenced in a study of type 1 regulatory T cells. MiXCR was run by TCRdb on the reads, yielding one entry per CDR3 protein. The table has tens of thousands of distinct CDR3 sequences, around 21% seen once. Regarding the study as a whole: Tr1 cells had a more restricted TCR repertoire than non-Tr1 cells.

Their cognate antigens are unknown. Input material: cultured type 1 regulatory T (Tr1) cells, either the whole culture or a sorted fraction (not recorded which). The receptors originated from a human donor in good health.

This clonotype appeared a few times. CDR3 sequence reads: CASSSQTSGINEQFF. Here the CDR3 DNA reads TGCGCCAGCAGCTCCCAAACTAGCGGGATCAATGAGCAGTTCTTC. The chain employs TRBV5-1 and TRBJ2-1; TRBD2 matches 10 bases. Germline V gene sequence: CDR1 SGHRS, CDR2 YFSETQ. This CDR3 is built from 15 residues. Unmatched junction bases numbered 6, after V lost 3 bases and J lost 6 bases.

This clonotype turned up a few times. This chain connects TRBV5-1 to TRBJ2-5; a possible D gene is TRBD1 (5 bases). Germline CDR1 and CDR2: SGHRS and YFSETQ. This CDR3 has 15 amino acids. V was pared by 4 bases and J by 5 bases, with 18 bases between. The CDR3 is CASSRIHGALETQYF. The CDR3 DNA sequence: TGCGCCAGCAGCCGGATACATGGGGCTCTGGAGACCCAGTACTTC. Based on the CDR3 plus reference TRBV5-1 and TRBJ2-5, the full variable domain is KAGVTQTPRYLIKTRGQQVTLSCSPISGHRSVSWYQQTPGQGLQFLFEYFSETQRNKGNFPGRFSGRQFSNSRSEMNVSTLELGDSALYLCASSRIHGALETQYFGPGTRLLVL.

This clonotype has a handful of counts. This chain uses TRBV5-8 with TRBJ1-6; D remains unclear. V lost 4 bases, J lost 8 bases, and 10 bases lay in between. CDR3 length: 13 residues. Germline CDR1 reads SGHTS; CDR2 reads YDEGEE. The CDR3: CASSRADYSPLHF. CDR3 DNA: TGTGCCAGCAGCCGAGCGGACTATTCACCCCTCCACTTT.

This clonotype was observed a few times. V is TRBV11-2 and J is TRBJ2-1; 12 bases map to TRBD2. Germline V gene sequence: CDR1 SGHAT, CDR2 FQNNGV. After removal of 3 bases from V and 10 bases from J, the junction contained 4 bases not matched to a gene. The CDR3 sequence is 14 residues long. This chain's CDR3 is CASSLGTSGLEQFF. The CDR3 DNA is TGTGCCAGCAGCTTGGGGACTAGCGGGTTAGAGCAGTTCTTC.

Note on this clonotype: A much larger clone lies one base from this, so it may be a read error. V usage is TRBV7-2 and J usage is TRBJ2-1; TRBD1 is a possible D gene (6 bases). This CDR3 is 15 amino acids long. The germline V gene encodes CDR1 SGHTA and CDR2 FQGNSA. V was shortened by 5 bases and J by 6 bases, with 17 bases between the two germline ends. The CDR3 DNA reads as TGTGCCAGCAGCGATCATAGGGGGAGCGGCAATGAGCAGTTCTTC. Its protein is CASSDHRGSGNEQFF.

This clonotype was recorded at least ten times. This rearrangement joins TRBV7-3 to TRBJ2-3, with 8 positions matching TRBD2. The CDR3 has 15 amino acids. Germline V lookup: CDR1 SGHTA, CDR2 FQGTGA. Trimming at V came to 2 bases and at J to 4 bases, leaving 5 bases not matched to a gene. DNA of the CDR3: TGTGCCAGCAGCTTAGGTAGCGGGACATCAGATACGCAGTATTTT. Its translation: CASSLGSGTSDTQYF.

The table lists this clonotype with a few counts. This sequence may be a read error, since a much larger clone differs from it by one base. CDR3 sequence: CASRTSGIIEQYF. For the CDR3, the DNA is TGCGCCAGCAGGACTAGCGGGATCATCGAGCAGTACTTC. The chain is built from TRBV10-2 and TRBJ2-7, with TRBD2 matching 11 bases. The CDR3 extends over 13 amino acids. Germline lookup yields CDR1 WSHSY and CDR2 SAAADI. J gave up 6 bases and V 6 bases, and 4 bases lay outside the gene matches.

This chain connects TRBV2 to TRBJ1-5; D is unclear. Germline CDR1 SNHLY, CDR2 FYNNEI. V dropped 7 bases and J dropped 1 base, with 11 bases sitting between them. The CDR3 is 14 amino acids. This CDR3 reads CASNEIRSNQPQHF. The DNA for the CDR3 is TGTGCCAGCAACGAAATTAGGAGCAATCAGCCCCAGCATTTT.

The chain has TRBV20-1 and TRBJ2-1; D gene unclear. The CDR3 extends over 12 amino acids. V was cut by 3 bases and J by 5 bases, with 8 bases left in between. Germline V gene lookup returns CDR1 DFQATT and CDR2 SNEGSKA (reference sequence). CDR3 coding DNA: TGCAGTGCTAGGATTCAGAACAATGAGCAGTTCTTC. Translation gives CSARIQNNEQFF.

Details on this clonotype: Possible read error: a much larger clone is one base away. V usage is TRBV5-1 and J usage is TRBJ2-1; D possibly corresponds to TRBD1 (5 bases). The CDR3 is 15 amino acids. From germline, CDR1 is SGHRS and CDR2 YFSETQ. Deletions cut 2 bases from V and 6 bases from J, with 15 bases between. The chain's CDR3 is CASSFGQGFCNEQFF. The CDR3 bases are TGCGCCAGCAGCTTTGGCCAGGGATTTTGCAATGAGCAGTTCTTC.

J is TRBJ2-2 and V is TRBV2; D not certain. Per the germline V gene, CDR1 is SNHLY and CDR2 is FYNNEI. Trimming took 4 bases from V and 4 from J, leaving 13 bases between them. CDR3 length: 15 amino acids. The DNA of the CDR3 is TGTGCCAGCAGTGTATTGACCGCTTTCACCGGGGAGCTGTTTTTT. Translation: CASSVLTAFTGELFF.

The chain couples TRBV7-2 to TRBJ2-2; 8 nucleotides agree with TRBD2. J gave up 7 bases and V 5 bases, and 9 bases lay outside the gene matches. Germline loops: CDR1 SGHTA, CDR2 FQGNSA. The CDR3 covers 15 residues. The CDR3 loop reads CASSAVVTSVGELFF. CDR3 DNA sequence: TGTGCCAGCAGCGCGGTCGTGACTAGCGTCGGGGAGCTGTTTTTT.

There are a few counts of this clonotype. The J gene is TRBJ2-3, the V gene TRBV7-2, with 7 bases matching TRBD1. Germline V gene data show CDR1 as SGHTA and CDR2 as FQGNSA. The V segment lost 6 bases and the J segment 6 bases; nucleotides outside the gene matches: 9. CDR3 size: 14 residues. The chain's CDR3 is CASSRTGPTDTQYF. Here the CDR3 DNA reads TGTGCCAGCAGTAGGACAGGTCCAACGGATACGCAGTATTTT.

This clonotype has just a few counts. The chain couples TRBV12-3 or TRBV12-4 to TRBJ2-2; 10 bases fit TRBD2. There are 15 residues in the CDR3. V shed 8 bases and J 5 bases; nucleotides not matched to a gene: 8. The DNA of the CDR3 is TGTGCCAGCGCTAGCGGGAGTCTGGTTACCGGGGAGCTGTTTTTT. As protein: CASASGSLVTGELFF.

Only a few counts were recorded for this clonotype. The rearrangement joins TRBV5-1 to TRBJ2-3; 11 bases line up with TRBD2. With 6 bases clipped from V and 8 bases from J, the junction kept 11 bases outside the gene matches. The CDR3 is made up of 15 amino acids. Germline CDR1 is SGHRS and CDR2 is YFSETQ. In nucleotides, the CDR3 is TGCGCCAGCACCGCAGTAGCGGGAGGGCCTGGTACGCAGTATTTT. Translation gives CASTAVAGGPGTQYF. The variable domain in full, completed from reference TRBV5-1 and TRBJ2-3, reads KAGVTQTPRYLIKTRGQQVTLSCSPISGHRSVSWYQQTPGQGLQFLFEYFSETQRNKGNFPGRFSGRQFSNSRSEMNVSTLELGDSALYLCASTAVAGGPGTQYFGPGTRLTVL.

In this sample, this clonotype turned up a few times. V and J are TRBV20-1 and TRBJ1-1; tentative D call: TRBD1 (5 bases). V dropped 3 bases and J dropped 4 bases, with 18 bases sitting between them. This CDR3 has 15 amino acids. CDR1 DFQATT and CDR2 SNEGSKA come from the germline V gene (reference sequence). CDR3 residues: CSASPSDRLVTEAFF. The DNA of the CDR3 is TGCAGTGCTAGCCCCTCCGACAGACTAGTCACTGAAGCTTTCTTT.

This clonotype was observed at least ten times. The V gene is TRBV7-6, the J gene TRBJ2-7; 7 bases map to TRBD2. The V gene's germline CDR1 is SGHVS and CDR2 FNYEAQ. The CDR3 is 14 residues long. V trimming: 5 bases; J trimming: 3 bases; junction bases outside the gene matches: 7. CDR3 nucleotide sequence: TGTGCCAGCAGCCGCCTAGCGGACAACTACGAGCAGTACTTC. Translating it yields CASSRLADNYEQYF.

V and J are TRBV6-1 and TRBJ2-5, with 7 bases aligning to TRBD1. Unmatched junction bases numbered 8, after V lost 3 bases and J lost 1 base. The CDR3 loop spans 16 amino acids. Looked up from germline, CDR1 is MNHNS and CDR2 is SASEGT. Written as DNA, the CDR3 is TGTGCCAGCAGTGATAGGACGACAGGGTTCCAAGAGACCCAGTACTTC. Amino acids: CASSDRTTGFQETQYF.

The chain links TRBV10-3 to TRBJ2-7, with D perhaps matching TRBD1 (7 bases). Trimming took 3 bases from V and 4 from J, leaving 16 bases between them. CDR1 ENHRY and CDR2 SYGVKD come from the germline V gene. The CDR3 is 15 residues long. As DNA, the CDR3 is TGTGCCATCAGTGAATTGCGGGACAGCCGGTACGAGCAGTACTTC. Residues: CAISELRDSRYEQYF.

The rearrangement links TRBV20-1 to TRBJ2-3; D gene unclear. Trimming stripped 6 bases from V and 2 bases from J, with 6 bases between. Germline values: CDR1 DFQATT, CDR2 SNEGSKA (reference sequence). This CDR3 has 11 residues. CDR3 loop: CSAVHTDTQYF. The DNA for the CDR3 is TGCAGTGCGGTCCACACAGATACGCAGTATTTT.

This clonotype has just a few counts. The chain uses TRBV4-3 and TRBJ2-5; D unclear. Trimming removed 0 bases at V and 5 bases at J, with 10 bases between. The CDR3 totals 14 residues. CDR1 and CDR2 (germline): LGHNA, YSLEER. For the CDR3, the DNA is TGCGCCAGCAGCCAAGAGAGTAGATCGGAGACCCAGTACTTC. Translating gives CASSQESRSETQYF.

This clonotype occurred a few times. This chain joins TRBV5-1 and TRBJ2-1, with D perhaps being TRBD1 or TRBD2 (5 bases each). The CDR3 covers 16 residues. V lost 0 bases and J lost 2, with 12 bases in between. Germline assignment: CDR1 SGHRS and CDR2 YFSETQ. CDR3 in DNA: TGCGCCAGCAGCTTGGCCGGGGCGGCTACCTACAATGAGCAGTTCTTC. Amino acids: CASSLAGAATYNEQFF. Full variable domain (remainder filled in from reference TRBV5-1 and TRBJ2-1): KAGVTQTPRYLIKTRGQQVTLSCSPISGHRSVSWYQQTPGQGLQFLFEYFSETQRNKGNFPGRFSGRQFSNSRSEMNVSTLELGDSALYLCASSLAGAATYNEQFFGPGTRLTVL.

This clonotype was seen a handful of times. The V call is TRBV3-1, the J call TRBJ2-1, with 8 nucleotides matching TRBD2. The germline V gene encodes CDR1 LGHDT and CDR2 YNNKEL (reference sequence). The trim removed 3 bases at V and 3 bases at J, leaving 4 bases unmatched. CDR3 size: 15 residues. The CDR3 sequence: CASSQSGTSYNEQFF. CDR3 DNA: TGTGCCAGCAGCCAGTCCGGGACTAGCTACAATGAGCAGTTCTTC.

The V call is TRBV12-3 or TRBV12-4, the J call TRBJ2-3; 9 nucleotides agree with TRBD2. The V segment lost 3 bases and the J segment 0 bases; nucleotides outside the gene matches: 19. The CDR3 loop spans 21 amino acids. Here the CDR3 DNA reads TGTGCCAGCAGTTTTCGGTCACAAATCTACCCAACTAGCGGGAGCACAGATACGCAGTATTTT. Its translation: CASSFRSQIYPTSGSTDTQYF.

The genes are TRBV7-2 and TRBJ2-5; no clear D gene. The ends were cut back, 5 bases at V and 9 bases at J, with 13 bases in the middle. CDR3 length equals 12 residues. Germline values: CDR1 SGHTA, CDR2 FQGNSA. The CDR3 bases are TGTGCCAGCAGCGACGGTGTCTCGGCCCAGTACTTC. Amino acids: CASSDGVSAQYF.

This clonotype has more than one count but fewer than ten. The rearrangement uses TRBV5-5 and TRBJ1-4; no definite D call. Per the germline V gene, CDR1 is SGHKS and CDR2 is YYEKEE (reference sequence). The CDR3 length is 14 residues. V was shortened by 5 bases and J by 8 bases, with 16 bases between the two germline ends. In DNA form, the CDR3 reads TGTGCCAGCAGTTGGACCGCCTTAGGGGAAAAACTGTTTTTT. It codes for CASSWTALGEKLFF. Complete variable domain (other parts from reference TRBV5-5 and TRBJ1-4): DAGVTQSPTHLIKTRGQQVTLRCSPISGHKSVSWYQQVLGQGPQFIFQYYEKEERGRGNFPDRFSARQFPNYSSELNVNALLLGDSALYLCASSWTALGEKLFFGSGTQLSVL.

The sample holds a few counts of this clonotype. The chain recombines TRBV29-1 with TRBJ2-3, with a tentative D call TRBD2 (6 bases). Trimming cost V 7 bases and J 1 base, with 15 bases left between them. The germline gives CDR1 SQVTM, CDR2 ANQGSEA. The CDR3 sequence is 14 residues long. The CDR3 protein is CSAEGRSGTDTQYF. The CDR3 bases are TGCAGCGCGGAGGGTCGTTCCGGCACAGATACGCAGTATTTT.

The V and J genes are TRBV11-2 and TRBJ1-2; 9 bases are a match to TRBD1. The J segment lost 8 bases and the V segment lost 5 bases, leaving 6 bases of the junction unmatched. Looked up from germline, CDR1 is SGHAT and CDR2 is FQNNGV. The CDR3 has 13 amino acids. The CDR3 reads CASSGTGLSGYTF. The CDR3 region has the DNA TGTGCCAGCAGCGGGACAGGGTTAAGCGGCTACACCTTC.